Following are 32 T cell receptor beta chains from one sample sequenced in a study of blood T cells in healthy people across ages (dated by TCRdb to the mid-2010s). Receptors were amplified or captured by 5' RACE. Sequenced on an Illumina HiSeq 2500. A second 7 to 11 cycle PCR used a sample-barcoded 5' primer and a J-beta primer mix. TCRdb trimmed public reads at Q25 via fastp, called clones via MiXCR and kept in-frame beta chains. CDR3 protein duplicates are merged, each entry listing the most common genes and DNA. The sample data list about 780,000 distinct CDR3 sequences, and about half of these were observed just once. The biggest ten clones account for less than 20% of the sample. The sample was blood. These receptors originate from an elderly man in good health.

This chain connects TRBV20-1 to TRBJ1-5, with unresolved D. Trimming stripped 5 bases from V and 3 bases from J, with 17 bases between. Germline V gene sequence: CDR1 DFQATT, CDR2 SNEGSKA (reference sequence). The CDR3 loop spans 15 amino acids. CDR3 in amino acids: CSAPSDGNVNQPQHF. CDR3 coding DNA: TGCAGTGCTCCCTCGGACGGGAATGTCAATCAGCCCCAGCATTTT.

There are many counts of this clonotype. The chain combines TRBV4-3 with TRBJ2-3; maybe TRBD2 (6 bases). V dropped 0 bases and J dropped 1 base, with 17 bases sitting between them. The CDR3 length is 18 residues. Per germline, CDR1 LGHNA and CDR2 YSLEER. The CDR3 spells CASSQDLPHSGRTDTQYF. CDR3 sequence (DNA): TGCGCCAGCAGCCAAGATCTCCCCCACAGCGGGCGCACAGATACGCAGTATTTT.

The chain joins TRBV9 to TRBJ2-2; 11 bases align to TRBD2. The CDR3 consists of 18 residues. The J segment lost 3 bases and the V segment lost 0 bases, leaving 7 bases of the junction unmatched. CDR1 and CDR2 from the germline V gene are SGDLS and YYNGEE. CDR3 sequence (DNA): TGTGCCAGCAGCGTAGCCGTACAGGGACTAGCGGACACCGGGGAGCTGTTTTTT. It yields the protein CASSVAVQGLADTGELFF.

The genes are TRBV5-1 and TRBJ1-2; TRBD1 aligns across 10 bases. V shed 4 bases, J shed 4 bases, and the junction held 4 bases outside the gene matches. Per the germline V gene, CDR1 is SGHRS and CDR2 is YFSETQ. The CDR3 spans 14 residues. The CDR3 loop reads CASSVTGGGYGYTF. CDR3 DNA sequence: TGCGCCAGCAGCGTGACAGGGGGCGGCTATGGCTACACCTTC. Full variable domain (outside the CDR3, taken from reference TRBV5-1 and TRBJ1-2): KAGVTQTPRYLIKTRGQQVTLSCSPISGHRSVSWYQQTPGQGLQFLFEYFSETQRNKGNFPGRFSGRQFSNSRSEMNVSTLELGDSALYLCASSVTGGGYGYTFGSGTRLTVV.

This clonotype showed up many times. The chain recombines TRBV11-3 with TRBJ2-7, with a weak D call TRBD2 (6 bases). CDR1 and CDR2 (germline): SGHNT, YENEEA. The CDR3 is 12 amino acids. V dropped 4 bases and J dropped 4 bases, with 8 bases sitting between them. This CDR3 reads CASSSEGYEQYF. The CDR3 DNA reads TGTGCCAGCAGCTCGGAGGGGTACGAGCAGTACTTC.

The V gene is TRBV4-1, the J gene TRBJ1-1; no clear D gene. This CDR3 contains 13 residues. The V gene's germline CDR1 is MGHRA and CDR2 YSYEKL. Trimming removed 4 bases at V and 5 bases at J, with 11 bases between. In DNA form, the CDR3 reads TGCGCCAGCAGCCCTCACCCCATAACTGAAGCTTTCTTT. Amino acids: CASSPHPITEAFF.

The chain is built from TRBV24-1 and TRBJ2-1; 10 positions match TRBD1. Germline V gene data show CDR1 as KGHDR and CDR2 as SFDVKD. Trimming removed 2 bases from V and 7 bases from J; junction bases left unmatched: 7. CDR3 length equals 16 residues. The CDR3 here is CATSDYRDRGVNEQFF. For the CDR3, the DNA is TGTGCCACCAGTGATTACCGGGACAGGGGAGTGAATGAGCAGTTCTTC.

Remarks on this clonotype: At one boundary the junction diverges from the germline segment, which might be a read error. V is TRBV12-3 or TRBV12-4 and J is TRBJ1-5; unclear D gene. The CDR3 length is 15 residues. CDR3 bases: TGTGCCAGCAGCCCCCCCGCTTATAGCAATCTGCCCCAGCATTTT. Its translation is CASSPPAYSNLPQHF.

In this sample, this clonotype turned up once. This chain uses TRBV5-1 with TRBJ1-2, with a tentative D call TRBD1 (6 bases). Trimming removed 1 base at V and 0 bases at J, with 7 bases between. The CDR3 loop spans 14 amino acids. Germline values: CDR1 SGHRS, CDR2 YFSETQ. The CDR3 protein is CASSLWDTNYGYTF. The CDR3 nucleotides read TGCGCCAGCAGCTTGTGGGACACTAACTATGGCTACACCTTC.

This sequence joins TRBV6-1 and TRBJ2-7; no clear D. Germline CDR1 and CDR2: MNHNS and SASEGT. This CDR3 is built from 12 residues. Trimming shortened V by 8 bases and J by 0 bases, and 8 bases separated the two germline ends. The CDR3 coding sequence is TGTGCCAGCTTACTAACCTCCTACGAGCAGTACTTC. Its translation is CASLLTSYEQYF.

This clonotype was seen ten or more times. The rearrangement uses TRBV7-9 and TRBJ1-4; TRBD1 aligns across 7 bases. The length of the CDR3 is 15 residues. With 1 base clipped from V and 8 bases from J, the junction kept 7 bases outside the gene matches. Germline CDR1 reads SEHNR; CDR2 reads FQNEAQ (reference sequence). In nucleotides, the CDR3 is TGTGCCAGCAGCTTAGGGGGCAGGGGGGAAGAAAAACTGTTTTTT. Amino acids: CASSLGGRGEEKLFF. The entire variable domain, with the rest obtained from reference TRBV7-9 and TRBJ1-4, is as follows: DTGVSQNPRHKITKRGQNVTFRCDPISEHNRLYWYRQTLGQGPEFLTYFQNEAQLEKSRLLSDRFSAERPKGSFSTLEIQRTEQGDSAMYLCASSLGGRGEEKLFFGSGTQLSVL.

In regard to this clonotype: A read error may explain this, as a much larger clone is one base away. The chain recombines TRBV29-1 with TRBJ2-7; a possible D gene is TRBD2 (6 bases). Trimming took 3 bases from V and 4 from J, leaving 13 bases between them. The CDR3 covers 13 residues. The germline V gene has CDR1 SQVTM and CDR2 ANQGSEA. The chain's CDR3 is CSVDLNGGYEQYF. The DNA for the CDR3 is TGCAGCGTTGACCTTAATGGGGGGTACGAGCAGTACTTC.

The rearrangement links TRBV30 to TRBJ2-3; D gene unclear. The CDR3 consists of 13 residues. CDR1 and CDR2 from the germline V gene are GTSNPN and SVGIG (reference sequence). V lost 3 bases, J lost 3 bases, and 10 bases lay in between. The CDR3 nucleotides read TGTGCCTGGAGGACAAGGGAAACAGATACGCAGTATTTT. It is translated as CAWRTRETDTQYF.

This chain joins TRBV5-1 and TRBJ2-5, with D possibly being TRBD1 (6 bases). The J call may be in error: the DNA end matches TRBJ2-7 better. This CDR3 has 11 residues. Germline loops: CDR1 SGHRS, CDR2 YFSETQ. CDR3 amino acids: CASSTGNEQYF. The CDR3 DNA is TGCGCCAGCAGCACAGGGAACGAGCAGTACTTC.

This clonotype has ten or more counts. The chain employs TRBV25-1 and TRBJ2-3, with 9 bases lining up with TRBD1. The trim removed 3 bases at V and 3 bases at J, leaving 7 bases unmatched. Germline V gene sequence: CDR1 MGHDK, CDR2 SYGVNS. CDR3 size: 16 residues. Here the CDR3 DNA reads TGTGCCAGCAGTGATTACAGGGGGCTGGGAACAGATACGCAGTATTTT. The encoded protein is CASSDYRGLGTDTQYF.

This clonotype turned up a few times. This chain uses TRBV2 with TRBJ2-7; 7 bases are a match to TRBD1. The CDR3 sequence is 14 residues long. Trimming removed 6 bases from V and 1 base from J; junction bases left unmatched: 6. Germline CDR1 SNHLY, CDR2 FYNNEI. CDR3 sequence reads: CASRDGQVSYEQYF. CDR3 coding DNA: TGTGCCAGCAGGGACGGACAGGTGTCCTACGAGCAGTACTTC.

This chain connects TRBV20-1 to TRBJ2-2, with a tentative D call TRBD1 (6 bases). CDR1 is DFQATT and CDR2 is SNEGSKA in the germline V gene (reference sequence). The CDR3 totals 16 residues. With 0 bases removed from V and 1 base from J, the gap between germline ends came to 12 bases. The CDR3 protein is CSARDYGQRNTGELFF. As DNA, the CDR3 is TGCAGTGCTAGAGATTACGGACAGAGGAACACCGGGGAGCTGTTTTTT.

In this sample, this clonotype turned up a few times. The chain joins TRBV21-1 to TRBJ2-7; the table assigns TRBD2, which was not confirmed against the DNA. TRBV21-1 is shown as a pseudogene. The CDR3 sequence is 17 residues long. CDR3 DNA: TGTGCCAGCAGCAAATTAACCGGGACTAGCGGCTCCTACGAGCAGTACTTC. As protein: CASSKLTGTSGSYEQYF.

V is TRBV6-6 and J is TRBJ2-3, with 14 nucleotides matching TRBD2. CDR1 and CDR2 from the germline V gene are MNHNY and SVGAGI (reference sequence). The J segment lost 2 bases and the V segment lost 3 bases, leaving 4 bases of the junction unmatched. This CDR3 has 17 amino acids. CDR3 DNA sequence: TGTGCCAGCAGTTATGGACTAGCGGGGGGAATCACAGATACGCAGTATTTT. It specifies CASSYGLAGGITDTQYF.

Notes on this clonotype: Mismatch with germline at one junction end may stem from a read error. This chain uses TRBV10-3 with TRBJ2-5; 8 nucleotides line up with TRBD2. Germline-derived CDR1 and CDR2 are ENHRY and SYGVKD. The CDR3 contains 14 residues. The DNA for the CDR3 is TGTGCCATCGCGCCCAGCGGGAGAGGTGGTGAGCAGTGCTTC. It codes for CAIAPSGRGGEQCF.

The chain uses TRBV10-3 and TRBJ2-7; maybe TRBD2 (5 bases). In germline, CDR1 is ENHRY, CDR2 SYGVKD. The CDR3 loop spans 16 amino acids. V dropped 3 bases and J dropped 4 bases, with 19 bases sitting between them. DNA for the CDR3: TGTGCCATCAGTGAAACCGCAAGAGGGCTGTTTTACGAGCAGTACTTC. The encoded protein is CAISETARGLFYEQYF.

Here the CDR3 reads CASSSRLVGEQFF. DNA of the CDR3: TGTGCCAGCAGTTCTCGACTAGTCGGGGAGCAGTTCTTC. The genes are TRBV6-2 or TRBV6-3 and TRBJ2-1, with a weak D call TRBD2 (6 bases). Trimming stripped 4 bases from V and 10 bases from J, with 14 bases between. Germline V gives CDR1 MNHEY, CDR2 SVGEGT. CDR3 length: 13 residues.

The chain recombines TRBV29-1 with TRBJ2-1; D possibly corresponds to TRBD2 (5 bases). The CDR3 spans 13 residues. Germline CDR1 SQVTM, CDR2 ANQGSEA. Trimming shortened V by 3 bases and J by 6 bases, and 12 bases separated the two germline ends. CDR3 nucleotide sequence: TGCAGCGTTGATGGAGCGGCACCCAATGAGCAGTTCTTC. Translating it yields CSVDGAAPNEQFF.

This clonotype was detected only a few times. The chain joins TRBV25-1 to TRBJ1-4; unclear D gene. CDR3 length: 13 residues. Per germline, CDR1 MGHDK and CDR2 SYGVNS. Trimming took 11 bases from V and 0 from J, leaving 10 bases between them. The CDR3 DNA is TGTGCCGCGCAGTACACAACTAATGAAAAACTGTTTTTT. Its translation: CAAQYTTNEKLFF.

This clonotype was found once. V is TRBV18 and J is TRBJ2-5, with a weak D call TRBD2 (6 bases). Trimming took off 4 bases at V and 11 bases at J, with 17 bases between the two ends. CDR1 is KGHSH and CDR2 is LQKENI in the germline V gene. CDR3 size: 13 residues. CDR3 nucleotide sequence: TGTGCCAGCTCACAAAAGGCGGGATATGAGCAGTACTTC. Its translation: CASSQKAGYEQYF.

The chain links TRBV20-1 to TRBJ2-7, with 7 positions matching TRBD2. Germline CDR1 reads DFQATT; CDR2 reads SNEGSKA (reference sequence). Trimming took 1 base from V and 4 from J; bases not matched to a gene: 4. This CDR3 comprises 13 residues. The CDR3 reads CSARAGGRYEQYF. In nucleotides, the CDR3 is TGCAGTGCTAGAGCGGGAGGCCGATACGAGCAGTACTTC.

To note about this clonotype: The junction departs from the called germline gene at one end, perhaps through a read error. The rearrangement joins TRBV6-2 or TRBV6-3 to TRBJ1-1; no reliable D call. The CDR3 consists of 14 residues. Germline V CDR1 and CDR2: MNHEY, SVGEGT. The CDR3 region is CTSSYTGTNTEAFF. CDR3 nucleotides: TGTACCAGCAGTTACACGGGAACGAACACTGAAGCTTTCTTT.

This clonotype was seen repeatedly, ten times or more. The V gene is TRBV12-3 or TRBV12-4, the J gene TRBJ2-2, with D uncertain. The CDR3 length is 15 residues. V was shortened by 3 bases and J by 1 base, with 9 bases between the two germline ends. The CDR3 sequence: CASSLAARNTGELFF. The CDR3 DNA reads as TGTGCCAGCAGTTTGGCGGCCCGGAACACCGGGGAGCTGTTTTTT.

V and J are TRBV18 and TRBJ2-1; no clear D gene. The CDR3 runs to 17 residues. Deletions cut 3 bases from V and 0 bases from J, with 15 bases between. CDR1 is KGHSH, CDR2 LQKENI, per germline. The CDR3 here is CASSPSAVLPSYNEQFF. The CDR3 nucleotides are TGTGCCAGCTCACCGTCCGCTGTCCTTCCCTCCTACAATGAGCAGTTCTTC.

The chain uses TRBV6-5 and TRBJ2-5; D is possibly TRBD2 (5 bases). The length of the CDR3 is 14 residues. The V gene's germline CDR1 is MNHEY and CDR2 SVGAGI. V was pared by 8 bases and J by 2 bases, with 15 bases between. The CDR3: CASSYTRGQETQYF. Written as DNA, the CDR3 is TGTGCCAGCTCATACACTCGAGGGCAAGAGACCCAGTACTTC.

The V call is TRBV4-1, the J call TRBJ2-1; no clear D gene. V was shortened by 0 bases and J by 3 bases, with 6 bases between the two germline ends. The CDR3 is 14 residues long. Per the germline V gene, CDR1 is MGHRA and CDR2 is YSYEKL. The CDR3 DNA is TGCGCCAGCAGCCAAGAGACCTTCTACAATGAGCAGTTCTTC. Translated, it gives CASSQETFYNEQFF.

Of note for this clonotype: A junction boundary mismatches the germline segment, possibly from a read error. The chain recombines TRBV10-3 with TRBJ2-1; no reliable D call. The CDR3 consists of 12 residues. CDR1 is ENHRY and CDR2 is SYGVKD in the germline V gene. CDR3 nucleotide sequence: TGTGCCATCAGTGAGGTCTACAATGAGCAGTTATTC. Translated: CAISEVYNEQLF.